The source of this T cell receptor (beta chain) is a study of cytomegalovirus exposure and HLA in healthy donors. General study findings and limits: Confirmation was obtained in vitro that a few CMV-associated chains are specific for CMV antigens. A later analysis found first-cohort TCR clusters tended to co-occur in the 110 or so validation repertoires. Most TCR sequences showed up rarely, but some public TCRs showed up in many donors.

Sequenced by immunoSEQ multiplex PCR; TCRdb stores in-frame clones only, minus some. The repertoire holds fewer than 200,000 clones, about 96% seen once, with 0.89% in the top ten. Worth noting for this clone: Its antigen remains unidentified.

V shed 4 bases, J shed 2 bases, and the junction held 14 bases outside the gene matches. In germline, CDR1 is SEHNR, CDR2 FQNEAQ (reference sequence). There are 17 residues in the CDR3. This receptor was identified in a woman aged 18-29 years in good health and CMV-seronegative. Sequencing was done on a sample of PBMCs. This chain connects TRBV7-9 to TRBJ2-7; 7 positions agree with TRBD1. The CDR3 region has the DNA TGTGCCAGCAGCTCTAACCGGGGACAGTTAGCCCCCTACGAGCAGTACTTC. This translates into CASSSNRGQLAPYEQYF.